The 23 T cell receptor beta chains in this list originate from one sample, sequenced in a study of blood T cell repertoires in COVID-19. Libraries were prepared by immunoSEQ multiplex PCR; TCRdb keeps only in-frame clonotypes and omits some of them. This sample carries roughly 54,000 clones, 85% to 95% of them seen once, and the ten largest clones take 3.9%. Specimen: peripheral blood. The receptors were gathered from a man aged 45-65 years with acute or convalescent COVID-19.

The rearrangement uses TRBV2 and TRBJ2-7; 9 bases line up with TRBD1. CDR1 and CDR2 (germline): SNHLY, FYNNEI. V lost 9 bases, J lost 3 bases, and 9 bases stayed unmatched. The CDR3 loop spans 14 amino acids. CDR3 in DNA: TGTGCCAGTACCCAACAGGGACAGGGCTACGAGCAGTACTTC. This sequence encodes CASTQQGQGYEQYF. The variable domain in full, with the rest retrieved from reference TRBV2 and TRBJ2-7, is EPEVTQTPSHQVTQMGQEVILRCVPISNHLYFYWYRQILGQKVEFLVSFYNNEISEKSEIFDDQFSVERPDGSNFTLKIRSTKLEDSAMYFCASTQQGQGYEQYFGPGTRLTVT.

The chain couples TRBV2 to TRBJ1-2, with D tentatively TRBD1 (5 bases). V was shortened by 8 bases and J by 8 bases, with 15 bases between the two germline ends. Germline CDR1 and CDR2: SNHLY and FYNNEI. The CDR3 is 12 amino acids. CDR3 sequence: CASLAGFGGYTF. The CDR3 bases are TGTGCCAGCCTCGCAGGGTTTGGCGGCTACACCTTC. Variable domain in full (rest from reference TRBV2 and TRBJ1-2): EPEVTQTPSHQVTQMGQEVILRCVPISNHLYFYWYRQILGQKVEFLVSFYNNEISEKSEIFDDQFSVERPDGSNFTLKIRSTKLEDSAMYFCASLAGFGGYTFGSGTRLTVV.

V and J are TRBV19 and TRBJ2-3; TRBD2 matches at 14 bases. Per germline, CDR1 LNHDA and CDR2 SQIVND (reference sequence). V was pared by 5 bases and J by 2 bases, with 3 bases of the junction left unmatched. The CDR3 is 16 residues long. DNA of the CDR3: TGTGCCAGTAGTCCGGGACTAGCGGGAGCCACAGATACGCAGTATTTT. As protein: CASSPGLAGATDTQYF. Complete variable domain (other parts from reference TRBV19 and TRBJ2-3): DGGITQSPKYLFRKEGQNVTLSCEQNLNHDAMYWYRQDPGQGLRLIYYSQIVNDFQKGDIAEGYSVSREKKESFPLTVTSAQKNPTAFYLCASSPGLAGATDTQYFGPGTRLTVL.

This sequence joins TRBV19 and TRBJ2-3, with a tentative D call TRBD2 (6 bases). Trimming took off 4 bases at V and 6 bases at J, with 14 bases between the two ends. This CDR3 comprises 14 residues. Per germline, CDR1 LNHDA and CDR2 SQIVND (reference sequence). The CDR3 is CASSRAHAGDTQYF. In DNA, the CDR3 is TGTGCCAGTAGTAGGGCGCATGCGGGGGATACGCAGTATTTT.

This rearrangement joins TRBV9 to TRBJ2-2; 10 bases agree with TRBD2. V lost 3 bases, J lost 6 bases, and 5 bases stayed unmatched. Per the germline V gene, CDR1 is SGDLS and CDR2 is YYNGEE. CDR3 length equals 15 residues. For the CDR3, the DNA is TGTGCCAGCAGCGCTCTAGCGGGAGTTGCCGGGGAGCTGTTTTTT. Protein product: CASSALAGVAGELFF. The whole variable domain, remainder taken from reference TRBV9 and TRBJ2-2, is DSGVTQTPKHLITATGQRVTLRCSPRSGDLSVYWYQQSLDQGLQFLIQYYNGEERAKGNILERFSAQQFPDLHSELNLSSLELGDSALYFCASSALAGVAGELFFGEGSRLTVL.

The J gene is TRBJ1-6, the V gene TRBV2; 8 nucleotides match TRBD1. The CDR3 is made up of 15 amino acids. The ends lost 6 bases at V and 7 bases at J; junction bases unmatched: 8. Germline CDR1 reads SNHLY; CDR2 reads FYNNEI. CDR3: CASSQGDRLNSPLHF. CDR3 nucleotides: TGTGCCAGCAGCCAAGGGGACAGGCTGAATTCACCCCTCCACTTT.

The V and J genes are TRBV4-1 and TRBJ1-4; TRBD1 agrees at 8 bases. The CDR3 totals 16 residues. Germline loops: CDR1 MGHRA, CDR2 YSYEKL. After removal of 4 bases from V and 2 bases from J, the junction contained 6 bases not matched to a gene. The CDR3 sequence is CASSPGQGVTNEKLFF. In nucleotides, the CDR3 is TGCGCCAGCAGCCCCGGACAGGGTGTCACTAATGAAAAACTGTTTTTT.

The CDR3 reads CASSPADSKAFF. In nucleotides, the CDR3 is TGTGCCAGCTCTCCAGCCGACAGCAAAGCTTTCTTT. The V call is TRBV18, the J call TRBJ1-1; TRBD1 might be the D (5 bases). The V gene's germline CDR1 is KGHSH and CDR2 LQKENI. Trimming took off 6 bases at V and 9 bases at J, with 14 bases between the two ends. The CDR3 length is 12 residues.

The genes are TRBV7-6 and TRBJ2-3; 9 bases line up with TRBD2. This CDR3 has 19 residues. After removal of 0 bases from V and 9 bases from J, the junction contained 19 bases not matched to a gene. In germline, CDR1 is SGHVS, CDR2 FNYEAQ. The CDR3 nucleotides are TGTGCCAGCAGCTTAGCGCTTGGTGAGCGGGAGGCCCACGGGGGAACGCAGTATTTT. Translating gives CASSLALGEREAHGGTQYF. The full variable domain, in which reference TRBV7-6 and TRBJ2-3 provide the parts outside the CDR3, is GAGVSQSPRYKVTKRGQDVALRCDPISGHVSLYWYRQALGQGPEFLTYFNYEAQQDKSGLPNDRFSAERPEGSISTLTIQRTEQRDSAMYRCASSLALGEREAHGGTQYFGPGTRLTVL.

The V and J genes are TRBV29-1 and TRBJ1-6; 7 nucleotides agree with TRBD1. The J segment lost 11 bases and the V segment lost 7 bases, leaving 14 bases of the junction unmatched. The CDR3 loop spans 14 amino acids. Germline CDR1 is SQVTM and CDR2 is ANQGSEA. The CDR3 DNA sequence: TGCAGCGGGACGTACAGGGGCCTCATCCCACCCCTCCACTTT. Translation: CSGTYRGLIPPLHF.

The chain joins TRBV7-9 to TRBJ1-2, with 8 bases lining up with TRBD1. Germline trimming cut 3 bases from V and 7 bases from J; bases unmatched to any gene: 10. The CDR3 has 15 amino acids. Germline lookup yields CDR1 SEHNR and CDR2 FQNEAQ (reference sequence). The CDR3 nucleotides read TGTGCCAGCAGCTTTGGACAGGGAGGTTTTGTTGGCTACACCTTC. Its translation is CASSFGQGGFVGYTF.

This chain links TRBV6-1 with TRBJ1-6, with 7 bases that match TRBD1. With 0 bases clipped from V and 8 bases from J, the junction kept 7 bases outside the gene matches. CDR3 length: 16 residues. Germline CDR1 is MNHNS and CDR2 is SASEGT. For the CDR3, the DNA is TGTGCCAGCAGTGAAGCCGGGACAGCCCAGGATTCACCCCTCCACTTT. It is translated as CASSEAGTAQDSPLHF.

The chain recombines TRBV19 with TRBJ1-6, with no clear D. This CDR3 has 14 residues. Germline values: CDR1 LNHDA, CDR2 SQIVND (reference sequence). V lost 0 bases and J 4 bases, leaving 4 bases between the germline ends. CDR3 DNA: TGTGCCAGTAGTATAGAAGCGTATAATTCACCCCTCCACTTT. The encoded protein is CASSIEAYNSPLHF.

This rearrangement joins TRBV5-8 to TRBJ2-1, with 9 bases fitting TRBD1. There are 18 residues in the CDR3. Germline CDR1 is SGHTS and CDR2 is YDEGEE. The V gene end was trimmed by 2 bases and the J gene end by 0 bases; junction bases not matched to a gene: 9. Here the CDR3 reads CASSFGQGRVSSYNEQFF. The CDR3 nucleotides are TGTGCCAGCAGCTTCGGACAGGGGAGGGTGAGCTCCTACAATGAGCAGTTCTTC.

The chain's CDR3 is CASSWLAENTGELFF. CDR3 in DNA: TGCGCCAGCAGCTGGCTAGCGGAGAACACCGGGGAGCTGTTTTTT. The chain joins TRBV5-1 to TRBJ2-2, with 7 bases identical to TRBD2. V dropped 3 bases and J dropped 1; count of bases not matched to a gene: 3. Germline CDR1 and CDR2: SGHRS and YFSETQ. The CDR3 is made up of 15 amino acids.

The chain recombines TRBV27 with TRBJ2-1; possible D gene TRBD2, 5 bases. From germline, CDR1 is MNHEY and CDR2 SMNVEV (reference sequence). V dropped 3 bases and J dropped 0 bases, with 9 bases sitting between them. The CDR3 runs to 15 residues. Here the CDR3 DNA reads TGTGCCAGCAGTTTTAGCGTGCTCTCCTACAATGAGCAGTTCTTC. Translating it yields CASSFSVLSYNEQFF.

The J gene is TRBJ1-1, the V gene TRBV16; 7 bases map to TRBD1. Losses at the gene ends were 1 base for V and 0 bases for J; bases not matched to a gene: 2. CDR1 is KGHSY and CDR2 is FQNENV in the germline V gene. The CDR3 spans 15 residues. The CDR3 here is CASSQLDRMNTEAFF. The DNA of the CDR3 is TGTGCCAGCAGCCAATTGGACAGGATGAACACTGAAGCTTTCTTT.

This chain joins TRBV2 and TRBJ2-2; D is ambiguous. Germline CDR1 is SNHLY and CDR2 is FYNNEI. This CDR3 is 16 amino acids long. V dropped 7 bases and J dropped 2 bases, with 17 bases sitting between them. The chain's CDR3 is CASTPGSASNTGELFF. The CDR3 DNA sequence: TGTGCCAGCACCCCCGGATCAGCTAGTAACACCGGGGAGCTGTTTTTT. The full variable domain, its missing parts supplied by reference TRBV2 and TRBJ2-2, is EPEVTQTPSHQVTQMGQEVILRCVPISNHLYFYWYRQILGQKVEFLVSFYNNEISEKSEIFDDQFSVERPDGSNFTLKIRSTKLEDSAMYFCASTPGSASNTGELFFGEGSRLTVL.

This clone was picked up a small number of times. The chain employs TRBV12-5 and TRBJ1-6; no clear D. Trimming shortened V by 7 bases and J by 9 bases, and 16 bases separated the two germline ends. Germline V gives CDR1 LGHNT, CDR2 FRNRAP. The CDR3 spans 14 residues. The CDR3 sequence: CASAQLTNGSPLHF. The CDR3 coding sequence is TGTGCTAGTGCCCAACTTACTAACGGTTCACCCCTCCACTTT.

The genes are TRBV11-3 and TRBJ2-1; unclear D gene. This CDR3 has 15 residues. Per the germline V gene, CDR1 is SGHNT and CDR2 is YENEEA. V was trimmed by 3 bases and J by 5 bases, leaving 14 bases between them. This CDR3 reads CASSFRTFPHNEQFF. Written as DNA, the CDR3 is TGTGCCAGCAGCTTTCGAACTTTTCCCCACAATGAGCAGTTCTTC.

The CDR3 reads CASSFWTSRLRETQYF. For the CDR3, the DNA is TGTGCCAGCAGCTTTTGGACTAGCCGGTTAAGGGAGACCCAGTACTTC. The genes are TRBV11-2 and TRBJ2-5; TRBD2 agrees at 8 bases. V dropped 3 bases and J dropped 5; count of bases not matched to a gene: 11. Germline V gene sequence: CDR1 SGHAT, CDR2 FQNNGV. The CDR3 loop spans 16 amino acids.

The rearrangement uses TRBV19 and TRBJ1-5; D possibly corresponds to TRBD1 (5 bases). Deletions cut 3 bases from V and 0 bases from J, with 15 bases between. The CDR3 totals 17 residues. Germline V gene lookup returns CDR1 LNHDA and CDR2 SQIVND (reference sequence). In nucleotides, the CDR3 is TGTGCCAGTAGTATTGGCGGGGCCAGTTTTAGCAATCAGCCCCAGCATTTT. Translated, it gives CASSIGGASFSNQPQHF.

The chain is built from TRBV27 and TRBJ1-6, with D possibly being TRBD1 (6 bases). V lost 7 bases, J lost 8 bases, and 12 bases lay in between. The CDR3 totals 13 residues. CDR1 and CDR2 from the germline V gene are MNHEY and SMNVEV (reference sequence). CDR3 residues: CASKTGPHSPLHF. Here the CDR3 DNA reads TGTGCCAGCAAAACAGGGCCCCATTCACCCCTCCACTTT.